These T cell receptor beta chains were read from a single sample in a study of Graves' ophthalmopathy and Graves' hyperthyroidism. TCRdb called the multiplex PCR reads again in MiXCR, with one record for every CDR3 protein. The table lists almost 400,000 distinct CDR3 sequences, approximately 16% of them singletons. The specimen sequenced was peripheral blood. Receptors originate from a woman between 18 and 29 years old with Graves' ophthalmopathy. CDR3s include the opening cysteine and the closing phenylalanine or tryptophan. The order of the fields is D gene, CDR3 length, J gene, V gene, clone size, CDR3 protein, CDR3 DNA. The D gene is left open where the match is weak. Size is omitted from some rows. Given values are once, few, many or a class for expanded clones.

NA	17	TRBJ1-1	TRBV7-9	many	CASSSQGIGSMNTEAFF	TGTGCCAGCAGCTCCCAGGGGATTGGGAGCATGAACACTGAAGCTTTCTTT
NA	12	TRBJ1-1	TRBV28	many	CATSRGAREAFF	TGTGCCACCTCCCGGGGGGCCAGGGAAGCTTTCTTT
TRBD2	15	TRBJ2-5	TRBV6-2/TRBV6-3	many	CASRKLAGDRETQYF	TGTGCCAGCAGGAAACTAGCGGGGGATAGGGAGACCCAGTACTTC
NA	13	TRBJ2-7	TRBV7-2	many	CASSFGALYEQYF	TGTGCCAGCAGCTTTGGCGCCCTCTACGAGCAGTACTTC
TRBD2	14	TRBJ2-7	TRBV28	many	CASSLPGGSNEQYF	TGTGCCAGCAGTTTGCCGGGGGGTAGTAACGAGCAGTACTTC
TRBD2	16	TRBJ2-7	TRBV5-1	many	CASSSRLAGRFYEQYF	TGCGCCAGCAGCTCCCGACTAGCGGGCCGGTTCTACGAGCAGTACTTC
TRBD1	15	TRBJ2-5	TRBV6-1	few	CASTWLQGVQETQYF	TGTGCCAGCACCTGGTTGCAGGGGGTCCAAGAGACCCAGTACTTC
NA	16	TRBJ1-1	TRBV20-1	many	CSARDMKGGVNTEAFF	TGCAGTGCTAGAGATATGAAGGGGGGAGTGAACACTGAAGCTTTCTTT
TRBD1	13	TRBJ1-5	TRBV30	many	CAFMTGVDQPQHF	TGTGCCTTTATGACAGGGGTGGATCAGCCCCAGCATTTT
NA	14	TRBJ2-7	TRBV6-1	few	CASRGTGYPYEQYF	TGTGCCAGCAGGGGAACAGGGTACCCCTACGAGCAGTACTTC
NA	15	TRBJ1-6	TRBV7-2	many	CASSLGSDDRSPLHF	TGTGCCAGCAGCTTAGGATCCGATGATCGCTCACCCCTCCACTTT
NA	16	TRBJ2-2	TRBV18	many	CASSPLGGPINGELFF	TGTGCCAGCTCACCCCTCGGGGGCCCGATCAACGGGGAGCTGTTTTTT
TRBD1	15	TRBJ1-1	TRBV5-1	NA	CASSSRTGTNTEAFF	TGCGCCAGCAGCTCTAGGACAGGCACAAACACTGAAGCTTTCTTT
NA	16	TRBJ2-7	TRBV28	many	CASSLISGGAVHEQYF	TGTGCCAGCAGTTTAATATCCGGGGGCGCCGTCCACGAGCAGTACTTC
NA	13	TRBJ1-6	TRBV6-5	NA	CASRSYSNSPLHF	TGTGCCAGCAGGTCATACAGCAATTCACCCCTCCACTTT